The sequence of this T cell receptor beta chain was determined in a study of early T cells in non-severe SARS-CoV-2 infection. Study-wide points: Lookups in VDJdb leaned toward anti-spike CD8 responses and missed private and CD4 specificities.

From germline, CDR1 is PRHDT and CDR2 FYEKMQ (reference sequence). There are 16 residues in the CDR3. Trimming took off 3 bases at V and 2 bases at J, with 14 bases between the two ends. About this clonotype: Its target is not known.

Tagging with unique molecular identifiers was applied to individual cDNA molecules. TCRdb re-derived calls from the 5' RACE reads in MiXCR, one entry per CDR3 protein. Of some 80,000 distinct CDR3 sequences listed, approximately 12% are singletons. This receptor was identified in an adult who was a healthcare worker with PCR-confirmed SARS-CoV-2 infection or an uninfected control (not recorded which). The donor label of this sample is uncertain. The sequenced sample was whole blood, obtained at baseline. This sequence joins TRBV13 and TRBJ2-1; no clear D gene. In DNA form, the CDR3 reads TGTGCCAGCAGCTTTGGTTCGGGCAACCCCTACAATGAGCAGTTCTTC. Protein sequence: CASSFGSGNPYNEQFF.